The clone carrying this T cell receptor beta chain was counted between two and nine times. What it binds is unknown. The assay was run at survey level. Assay used: immunoSEQ multiplex PCR; TCRdb lists only in-frame clones, some missing. The data contain over 45,000 clones, around 79% of them singletons. This specimen comes from a study of pediatric ulcerative colitis. General study points: In rectum, acute severe colitis had expanded clones and less diversity. No controls had the two rectal clonotypes shared by ulcerative colitis patients. Blood-derived T cells may be present in rectal pinch biopsies.

The CDR3 runs to 14 residues. V trimming: 5 bases; J trimming: 7 bases; junction bases outside the gene matches: 8. Germline lookup yields CDR1 SGHTA and CDR2 FQGNSA. The rectum was sampled with one to two pinch biopsies at colonoscopy. The rearrangement joins TRBV7-2 to TRBJ1-5; 7 bases match TRBD1. Sequencing was performed on gut tissue. This clonotype originated in a girl aged 10-17 years with moderate ulcerative colitis. This chain's CDR3 is CASSLSGQAQPQHF. CDR3 DNA: TGTGCCAGCAGCCTATCCGGACAGGCGCAGCCCCAGCATTTT.